This T cell receptor (beta chain) derives from a study of blood T cell repertoires in COVID-19. Study overall: Sites in the United States, Italy and Spain provided acute and convalescent COVID-19 samples.

Germline CDR1 is MDHEN and CDR2 is SYDVKM. V lost 7 bases to trimming and J lost 3 bases; unmatched junction nucleotides: 8. This CDR3 has 14 residues. Sequencing used immunoSEQ multiplex PCR; TCRdb keeps in-frame clones, though not all of them. This table has 73,000 or so clones, about nine tenths appearing once. This chain links TRBV28 with TRBJ2-7, with TRBD2 identical over 8 bases. The sample consisted of peripheral blood. The receptor's source is a man aged 25-45 years with acute or convalescent COVID-19. The CDR3 DNA reads as TGTGCCAGCACGCCTGGACTAGCACACTACGAGCAGTACTTC. The encoded protein is CASTPGLAHYEQYF.